This entry describes one TCR beta chain. What it recognizes is unknown. Assay execution took place at the deep level. Authors' data handling: Junction-only immunoSEQ data arrived without quality scores, meaning filtering differed. Method: immunoSEQ multiplex PCR; TCRdb's copy keeps in-frame clones and lacks some. V and J calls and clone size are as listed in that table; D and trimming were resolved from the DNA. The sample contains around 2.1 million clones, nearly 97% of which appear only once. Trimming pared 6 bases from V and 4 bases from J, leaving 16 bases between. This CDR3 region has 16 residues. In germline, CDR1 is SNHLY, CDR2 FYNNEI. Subsets obtained from CD4+ cells comprised CD45RA+ naive and CD45RA-negative memory cells. This entry comes from a study of shared clonotypes between healthy human individuals. Study-wide results and caveats: The study's rarefaction showed incomplete sorted-subset sequencing despite large depth.

The rearrangement uses TRBV2 and TRBJ1-6, with a possible D match to TRBD1 (5 bases). Material: naive CD4+ T cells sorted from blood. Subset in this sample: CD45RA+ positively selected. The sequence came from a man aged 18 to 30 in good health. Here the CDR3 reads CASSESGTRYNSPLHF. CDR3 bases: TGTGCCAGCAGCGAGTCCGGGACCCGTTATAATTCACCCCTCCACTTT.